The rows below give T cell receptor beta chains drawn from one sample of a study of response to subunit inactivated influenza vaccine. TCRdb analysed the RT-PCR reads with MiXCR anew, one entry per CDR3 protein. The data contain 710,000 or so distinct CDR3 sequences, less than 20% of them seen just once; the ten biggest clones take up under 14%. Sample: PBMCs from blood, taken roughly 13 days after vaccination. The receptors here all came from a man aged 45-65 years who received an inactivated influenza vaccine. Each CDR3 is given with its conserved first and last residue. The D gene is left open where the match is weak. Clone size, where shown, is once, few, many, or a class for clones that have expanded.

CASSAGQGARNEQFF,TGTGCCAGCAGCGCGGGACAGGGGGCGCGCAATGAGCAGTTCTTC,-,TRBV9,TRBJ2-1,TRBD1
CASSYRGQDEQFF,TGTGCCAGCAGTTACAGGGGGCAGGATGAGCAGTTCTTC,-,TRBV6-5,TRBJ2-1,TRBD1
CASSVQLGAGTDTQYF,TGTGCCAGCAGTGTGCAGCTGGGAGCAGGCACAGATACGCAGTATTTT,-,TRBV28,TRBJ2-3,-
CASNKLVSSYNEQFF,TGTGCCAGCAACAAACTAGTTTCTTCCTACAATGAGCAGTTCTTC,-,TRBV5-6,TRBJ2-1,-
CATSSLHGQGMNTEAFF,TGTGCCACCAGCAGTTTGCACGGACAGGGAATGAACACTGAAGCTTTCTTT,-,TRBV15,TRBJ1-1,TRBD1
CASSLPPSTSGSLDEQFF,TGTGCCAGCAGCCTACCGCCCAGTACTAGCGGGAGCTTGGATGAGCAGTTCTTC,few,TRBV6-2/TRBV6-3,TRBJ2-1,TRBD2
CASTGGLGQGIGYTF,TGTGCCAGCACAGGGGGTTTGGGACAGGGGATAGGCTACACCTTC,-,TRBV6-1,TRBJ1-2,TRBD1
CASSVPIRRDGYTF,TGTGCCAGCAGTGTACCAATCCGGAGGGATGGCTACACCTTC,few,TRBV2,TRBJ1-2,-
CSAEIGNSPLHF,TGCAGTGCCGAGATCGGGAATTCACCCCTCCACTTT,many,TRBV20-1,TRBJ1-6,-
CASSKARAGDTGELFF,TGTGCCAGCAGTAAAGCAAGAGCCGGGGACACCGGGGAGCTGTTTTTT,-,TRBV2,TRBJ2-2,-
CATSLGRGRSNEKLFF,TGTGCCACCAGCTTGGGGCGCGGAAGGTCTAATGAAAAACTGTTTTTT,few,TRBV19,TRBJ1-4,-
CSVELGARNEQYF,TGCAGCGTTGAGTTGGGGGCGAGAAACGAGCAGTACTTC,-,TRBV29-1,TRBJ2-7,-
CSAGTGTGTTSIQYF,TGCAGTGCTGGAACCGGGACAGGGACCACCTCCATTCAGTACTTC,-,TRBV20-1,TRBJ2-4,TRBD1
CSAEGASGPYNEQFF,TGCAGTGCCGAAGGGGCTAGCGGTCCCTACAATGAGCAGTTCTTC,-,TRBV20-1,TRBJ2-1,TRBD2
CASSETGTSGYEQYF,TGTGCCAGCAGTGAAACCGGGACTAGCGGCTACGAGCAGTACTTC,few,TRBV25-1,TRBJ2-7,TRBD2
CASSPGQTANYGYTF,TGTGCCAGCAGTCCAGGACAGACTGCTAACTATGGCTACACCTTC,-,TRBV6-1,TRBJ1-2,-
CASSSTWGGRRRNIQYF,TGTGCCAGCAGCAGCACGTGGGGGGGGCGGAGGAGAAACATTCAGTACTTC,few,TRBV21-1,TRBJ2-4,-
CSGQLPRTEAFF,TGCAGCGGCCAGCTGCCTCGGACTGAAGCTTTCTTT,-,TRBV29-1,TRBJ1-1,-
CSARDRVGGLYEQYF,TGCAGTGCTAGAGATAGGGTGGGGGGGCTCTACGAGCAGTACTTC,-,TRBV20-1,TRBJ2-7,-
CASSGSNRGLDEQYF,TGTGCCAGCAGTGGATCGAACAGGGGGCTTGACGAGCAGTACTTC,few,TRBV6-1,TRBJ2-7,TRBD1
CASSLSQDRDSGELFF,TGTGCCAGCAGTTTATCTCAGGACAGGGACTCCGGGGAGCTGTTTTTT,few,TRBV12-3/TRBV12-4,TRBJ2-2,TRBD1
CASSPAGGRAGTDTQYF,TGTGCCAGCAGCCCCGCGGGGGGTCGGGCGGGGACAGATACGCAGTATTTT,-,TRBV7-8,TRBJ2-3,TRBD2
CSVDGLADDSGANVLTF,TGCAGCGTTGATGGGTTAGCGGACGACTCTGGGGCCAACGTCCTGACTTTC,-,TRBV29-1,TRBJ2-6,-
CASSYSRQSTLGYTF,TGTGCCAGCAGTTACTCGAGACAGTCTACCTTAGGCTACACCTTC,-,TRBV6-5,TRBJ1-2,-
CASSPGTGSVEQYF,TGTGCCAGCTCACCGGGGACAGGGTCGGTCGAGCAGTACTTC,-,TRBV18,TRBJ2-7,TRBD1
CSVIASGGGSEQFF,TGCAGTGTGATAGCTAGCGGGGGCGGGAGTGAGCAGTTCTTC,-,TRBV20-1,TRBJ2-1,TRBD2
CASSWRTGGPETQYF,TGTGCCAGCAGCTGGCGGACAGGGGGCCCAGAGACCCAGTACTTC,few,TRBV11-2,TRBJ2-5,TRBD1
CSVDGGRSYNEQFF,TGCAGCGTTGATGGCGGGCGCTCCTACAATGAGCAGTTCTTC,few,TRBV29-1,TRBJ2-1,-
CASSQETGRVSYEQYF,TGTGCCAGCAGCCAAGAAACAGGGAGGGTCTCCTACGAGCAGTACTTC,many,TRBV3-1,TRBJ2-7,-
CASSPPEGTQYF,TGTGCCAGCAGTCCCCCGGAGGGGACGCAGTATTTT,few,TRBV28,TRBJ2-3,-
CASSYSGGGTGELFF,TGTGCCAGCAGTTACTCGGGAGGGGGCACCGGGGAGCTGTTTTTT,-,TRBV6-5,TRBJ2-2,-
CASSLIRERTDTQYF,TGTGCCAGCAGCTTAATACGGGAGAGGACAGATACGCAGTATTTT,-,TRBV11-2,TRBJ2-3,-
CASRDRGRTQYF,TGTGCCAGCAGAGATCGAGGCCGTACGCAGTATTTT,few,TRBV7-2,TRBJ2-3,-
CATSDARQGSNEQFF,TGTGCCACCAGTGATGCCCGACAGGGGAGCAATGAGCAGTTCTTC,-,TRBV24-1,TRBJ2-1,TRBD1
CASSQSGANVLTF,TGTGCCAGCAGCCAGTCTGGGGCCAACGTCCTGACTTTC,many,TRBV6-2/TRBV6-3,TRBJ2-6,-
CAITLTGGQGNTIYF,TGTGCCATCACCCTGACAGGGGGCCAAGGAAACACCATATATTTT,many,TRBV10-3,TRBJ1-3,TRBD1
CASSPLARETQYF,TGTGCCAGCAGCCCCCTAGCGCGGGAGACCCAGTACTTC,-,TRBV9,TRBJ2-5,-
CASSRNSGSNNEQFF,TGTGCCAGCTCACGCAACAGCGGGAGTAACAATGAGCAGTTCTTC,-,TRBV18,TRBJ2-1,TRBD2
CASSLTSGTGRTEAFF,TGTGCCAGCAGTCTCACCTCCGGGACAGGGAGGACTGAAGCTTTCTTT,-,TRBV12-3/TRBV12-4,TRBJ1-1,TRBD1
CATSDFGTGPGELFF,TGTGCCACCAGTGATTTCGGGACAGGGCCCGGGGAGCTGTTTTTT,-,TRBV24-1,TRBJ2-2,TRBD1
CAWMGRKETQYF,TGTGCCTGGATGGGACGAAAAGAGACCCAGTACTTC,-,TRBV30,TRBJ2-5,-
CASSAGAGQYF,TGTGCCAGCAGTGCAGGGGCGGGCCAGTACTTC,-,TRBV6-5,TRBJ2-5,-
CASSPPPGLAGEQFF,TGTGCCAGCAGCCCCCCCCCGGGACTAGCGGGTGAGCAGTTCTTC,many,TRBV7-2,TRBJ2-1,TRBD2
CASSTIGREQFF,TGTGCCAGCAGCACTATTGGCAGAGAACAGTTCTTC,-,TRBV7-8,TRBJ2-1,-
CASSQVAGYEQYF,TGTGCCAGCAGCCAGGTTGCGGGTTACGAGCAGTACTTC,few,TRBV3-1,TRBJ2-7,-
CSASPLAGSYEQYF,TGCAGTGCTAGTCCACTAGCGGGATCCTACGAGCAGTACTTC,many,TRBV20-1,TRBJ2-7,TRBD2
CSARWDEKLFF,TGCAGCGCCCGTTGGGATGAAAAACTGTTTTTT,few,TRBV29-1,TRBJ1-4,-
CASSSYTEAFF,TGTGCCAGCAGCTCGTACACTGAAGCTTTCTTT,few,TRBV5-6,TRBJ1-1,-
CATSVLGGQSSYNEQFF,TGTGCCACCAGTGTTCTTGGTGGACAGAGCTCCTACAATGAGCAGTTCTTC,-,TRBV24-1,TRBJ2-1,-
CASSSQESRTDTQYF,TGTGCCAGCAGCTCGCAGGAGAGCAGGACAGATACGCAGTATTTT,many,TRBV27,TRBJ2-3,-